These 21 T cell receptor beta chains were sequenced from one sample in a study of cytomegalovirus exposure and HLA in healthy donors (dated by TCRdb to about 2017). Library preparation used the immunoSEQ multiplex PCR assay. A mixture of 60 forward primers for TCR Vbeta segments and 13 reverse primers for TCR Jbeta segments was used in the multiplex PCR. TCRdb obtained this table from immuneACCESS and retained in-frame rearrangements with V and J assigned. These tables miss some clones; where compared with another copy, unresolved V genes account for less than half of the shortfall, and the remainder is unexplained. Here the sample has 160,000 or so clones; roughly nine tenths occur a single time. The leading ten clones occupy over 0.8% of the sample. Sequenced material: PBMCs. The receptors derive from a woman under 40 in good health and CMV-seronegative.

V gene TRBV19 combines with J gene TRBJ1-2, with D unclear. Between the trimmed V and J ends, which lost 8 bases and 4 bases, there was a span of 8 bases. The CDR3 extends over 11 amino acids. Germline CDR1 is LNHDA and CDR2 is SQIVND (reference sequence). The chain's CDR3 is CASLSVYGYTF. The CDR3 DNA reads TGTGCCAGTCTAAGTGTCTATGGCTACACCTTC.

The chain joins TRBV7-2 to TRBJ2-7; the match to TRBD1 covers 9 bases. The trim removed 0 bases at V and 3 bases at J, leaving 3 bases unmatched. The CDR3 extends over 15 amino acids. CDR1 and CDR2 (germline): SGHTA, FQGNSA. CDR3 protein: CASSLARDRVYEQYF. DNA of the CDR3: TGTGCCAGCAGCTTAGCAAGGGACAGGGTCTACGAGCAGTACTTC.

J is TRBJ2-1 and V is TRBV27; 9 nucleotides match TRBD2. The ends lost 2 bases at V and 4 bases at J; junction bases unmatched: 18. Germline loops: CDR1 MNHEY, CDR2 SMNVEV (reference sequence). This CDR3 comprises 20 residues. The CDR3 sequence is CASSLISAVSGSASYNEQFF. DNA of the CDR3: TGTGCCAGCAGTTTAATATCCGCGGTTAGCGGGAGCGCATCGTACAATGAGCAGTTCTTC.

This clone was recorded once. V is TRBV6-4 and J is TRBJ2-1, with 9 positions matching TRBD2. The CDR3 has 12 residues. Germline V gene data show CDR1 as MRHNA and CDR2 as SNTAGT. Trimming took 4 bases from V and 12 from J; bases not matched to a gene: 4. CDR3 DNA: TGTGCCAGCAGTGCCGGGACTAGCCGGCAGTTCTTC. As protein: CASSAGTSRQFF.

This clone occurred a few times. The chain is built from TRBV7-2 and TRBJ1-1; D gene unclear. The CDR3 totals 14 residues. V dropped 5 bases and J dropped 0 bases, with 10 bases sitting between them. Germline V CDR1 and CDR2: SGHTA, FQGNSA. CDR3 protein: CASSPTSLNTEAFF. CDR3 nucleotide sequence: TGTGCCAGCAGCCCTACGTCCCTGAACACTGAAGCTTTCTTT.

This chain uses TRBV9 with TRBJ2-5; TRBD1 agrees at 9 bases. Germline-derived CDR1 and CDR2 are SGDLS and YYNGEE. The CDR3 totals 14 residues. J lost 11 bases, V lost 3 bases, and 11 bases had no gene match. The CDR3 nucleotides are TGTGCCAGCAGCGATTCCGGGACAGGGATAGCTCAGTACTTC. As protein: CASSDSGTGIAQYF.

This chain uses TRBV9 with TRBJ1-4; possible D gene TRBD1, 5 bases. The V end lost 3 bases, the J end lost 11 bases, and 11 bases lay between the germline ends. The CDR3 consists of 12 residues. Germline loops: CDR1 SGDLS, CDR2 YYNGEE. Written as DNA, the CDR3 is TGTGCCAGCAGCGCACCCGGGGGGAAACTGTTTTTT. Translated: CASSAPGGKLFF.

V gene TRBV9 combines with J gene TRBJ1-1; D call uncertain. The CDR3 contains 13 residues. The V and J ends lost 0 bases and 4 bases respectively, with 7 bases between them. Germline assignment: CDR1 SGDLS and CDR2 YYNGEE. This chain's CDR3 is CASSVAVSTEAFF. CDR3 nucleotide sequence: TGTGCCAGCAGCGTAGCGGTGTCCACTGAAGCTTTCTTT.

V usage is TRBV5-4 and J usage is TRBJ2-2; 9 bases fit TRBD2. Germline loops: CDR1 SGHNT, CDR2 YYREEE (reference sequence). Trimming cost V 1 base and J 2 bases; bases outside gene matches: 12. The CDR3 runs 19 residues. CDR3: CASSLRIAGVIINTGELFF. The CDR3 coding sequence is TGTGCCAGCAGCTTGCGAATAGCGGGAGTGATCATAAACACCGGGGAGCTGTTTTTT.

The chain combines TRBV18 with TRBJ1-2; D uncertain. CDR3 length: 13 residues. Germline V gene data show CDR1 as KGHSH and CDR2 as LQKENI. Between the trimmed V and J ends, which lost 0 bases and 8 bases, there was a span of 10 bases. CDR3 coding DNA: TGTGCCAGCTCACCACCCCTAGAGGAGGGCTACACCTTC. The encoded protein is CASSPPLEEGYTF.

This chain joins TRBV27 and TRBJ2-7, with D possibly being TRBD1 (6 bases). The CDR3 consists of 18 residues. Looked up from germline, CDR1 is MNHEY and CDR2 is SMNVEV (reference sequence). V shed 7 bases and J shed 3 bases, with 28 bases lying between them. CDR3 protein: CASILPPDSGQTIYEQYF. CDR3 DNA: TGTGCCAGCATCTTGCCTCCCGATTCCGGACAGACCATCTACGAGCAGTACTTC.

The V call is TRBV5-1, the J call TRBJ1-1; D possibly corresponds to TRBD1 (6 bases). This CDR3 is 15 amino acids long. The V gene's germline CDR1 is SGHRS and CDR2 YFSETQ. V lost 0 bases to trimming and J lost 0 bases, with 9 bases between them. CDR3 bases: TGCGCCAGCAGCTTGGACGGACAGATGAACACTGAAGCTTTCTTT. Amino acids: CASSLDGQMNTEAFF. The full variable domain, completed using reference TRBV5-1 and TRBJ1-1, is KAGVTQTPRYLIKTRGQQVTLSCSPISGHRSVSWYQQTPGQGLQFLFEYFSETQRNKGNFPGRFSGRQFSNSRSEMNVSTLELGDSALYLCASSLDGQMNTEAFFGQGTRLTVV.

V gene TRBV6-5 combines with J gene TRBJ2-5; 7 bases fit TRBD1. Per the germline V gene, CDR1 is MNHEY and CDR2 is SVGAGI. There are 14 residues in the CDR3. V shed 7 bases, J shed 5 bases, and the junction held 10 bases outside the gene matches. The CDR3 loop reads CASTTTGTWETQYF. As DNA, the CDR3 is TGTGCCAGCACGACGACAGGGACCTGGGAGACCCAGTACTTC.

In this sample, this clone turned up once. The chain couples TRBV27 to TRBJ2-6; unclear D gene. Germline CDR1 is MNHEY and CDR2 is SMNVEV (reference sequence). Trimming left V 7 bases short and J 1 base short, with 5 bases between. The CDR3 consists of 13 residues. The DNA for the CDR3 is TGTGCCAGCACCCCGTCTGGGGCCAACGTCCTGACTTTC. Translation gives CASTPSGANVLTF.

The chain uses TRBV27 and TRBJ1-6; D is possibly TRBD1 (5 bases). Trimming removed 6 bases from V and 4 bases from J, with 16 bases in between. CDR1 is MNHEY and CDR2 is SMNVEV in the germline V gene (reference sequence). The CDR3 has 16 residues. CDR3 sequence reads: CASRRRAGGYNSPLHF. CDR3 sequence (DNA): TGTGCCAGCAGAAGGCGAGCCGGGGGTTATAATTCACCCCTCCACTTT.

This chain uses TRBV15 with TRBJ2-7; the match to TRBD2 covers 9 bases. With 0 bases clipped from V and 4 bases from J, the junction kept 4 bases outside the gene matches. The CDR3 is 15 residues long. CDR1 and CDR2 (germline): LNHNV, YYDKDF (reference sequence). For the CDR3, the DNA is TGTGCCACCAGCAGAGAGGCGGGAGGGGGGTACGAGCAGTACTTC. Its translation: CATSREAGGGYEQYF.

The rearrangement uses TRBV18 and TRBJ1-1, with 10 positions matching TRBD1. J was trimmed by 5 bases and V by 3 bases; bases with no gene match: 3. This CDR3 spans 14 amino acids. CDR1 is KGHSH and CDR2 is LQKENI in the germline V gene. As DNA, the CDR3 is TGTGCCAGCTCACCGGGGACAGGGGAGACTGAAGCTTTCTTT. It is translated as CASSPGTGETEAFF.

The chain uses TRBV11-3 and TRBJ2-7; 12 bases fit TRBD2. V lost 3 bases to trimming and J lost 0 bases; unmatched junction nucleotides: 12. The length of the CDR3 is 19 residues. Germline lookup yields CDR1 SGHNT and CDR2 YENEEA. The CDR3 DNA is TGTGCCAGCAGCTTCGGCCCGATACTAGCGGGGGGCCCCTCCTACGAGCAGTACTTC. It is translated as CASSFGPILAGGPSYEQYF.

DNA for the CDR3: TGTGCCAGCTCACCAGCAGGGACAGGGGCCACAGATACGCAGTATTTT. It codes for CASSPAGTGATDTQYF. The J gene is TRBJ2-3, the V gene TRBV18; TRBD1 matches 10 bases. The junction had 4 bases not matched to a gene; V was cut back by 2 bases and J by 2 bases. Germline V gene data show CDR1 as KGHSH and CDR2 as LQKENI. The CDR3 length is 16 residues.

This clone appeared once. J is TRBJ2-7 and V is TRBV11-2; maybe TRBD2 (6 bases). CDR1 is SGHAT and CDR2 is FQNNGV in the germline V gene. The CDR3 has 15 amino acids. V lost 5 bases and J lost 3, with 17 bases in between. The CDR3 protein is CASSTNIAAFYEQYF. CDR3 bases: TGTGCCAGCAGCACTAACATAGCGGCGTTCTACGAGCAGTACTTC.

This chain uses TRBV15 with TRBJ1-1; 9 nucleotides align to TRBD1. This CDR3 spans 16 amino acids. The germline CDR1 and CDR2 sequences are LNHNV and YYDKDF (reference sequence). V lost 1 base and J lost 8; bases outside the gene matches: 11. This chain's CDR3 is CATSRGGDRAGREAFF. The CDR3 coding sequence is TGTGCCACCAGCAGAGGGGGGGACAGGGCCGGACGGGAAGCTTTCTTT.